The rows below give T cell receptor beta chains drawn from one sample of a study of shared clonotypes between healthy human individuals. Produced via immunoSEQ multiplex PCR; TCRdb's table is partial and in-frame only. The data hold approximately 840,000 clones, with 95% to 97% observed a single time. The sequencing sample was made of naive CD8+ T cells sorted from blood. The source is a man in his thirties or forties in good health. CDR3s include the opening cysteine and the closing phenylalanine or tryptophan. The D gene is left open where the match is weak. The listing skips clone size in some rows; elsewhere it reads once, few, many or a size class.

j_call cdr3_length clone_size v_call d_call cdr3_aa cdr3_nt
TRBJ2-7 16 once TRBV27 TRBD1 CASSLFPRTGRYEQYF TGTGCCAGCAGTTTATTCCCTCGGACAGGGCGCTACGAGCAGTACTTC
TRBJ1-1 13 . TRBV6-4 . CASSDSLMTEAFF TGTGCCAGCAGTGACTCGCTTATGACTGAAGCTTTCTTT
TRBJ1-5 12 once TRBV10-2 . CASSRDGQPQHF TGCGCCAGCAGCAGGGACGGTCAGCCCCAGCATTTT
TRBJ2-1 16 . TRBV29-1 . CSVEAPPGRSYNEQFF TGCAGCGTTGAAGCACCTCCCGGACGGAGCTACAATGAGCAGTTCTTC
TRBJ1-5 18 . TRBV11-2 . CASSSGRLGAAGNQPQHF TGTGCCAGCAGCTCAGGGAGGTTGGGGGCCGCGGGCAATCAGCCCCAGCATTTT
TRBJ2-7 14 . TRBV29-1 . CSVELTEDTYEQYF TGCAGCGTTGAACTGACAGAGGACACCTACGAGCAGTACTTC
TRBJ2-7 16 . TRBV5-8 . CASSLQQYNYNYEQYF TGTGCCAGCAGCCTTCAACAATATAACTACAACTACGAGCAGTACTTC
TRBJ2-7 15 . TRBV6-5 TRBD2 CASNALAEVTYEQYF TGTGCCAGCAATGCCCTAGCGGAGGTAACCTACGAGCAGTACTTC
TRBJ2-2 12 . TRBV4-1 . CASSLRGGELFF TGCGCCAGCAGCCTTAGGGGCGGGGAGCTGTTTTTT
TRBJ1-1 16 . TRBV5-5 . CASSLVLWQGDTEAFF TGTGCCAGCAGCTTGGTGCTTTGGCAGGGCGACACTGAAGCTTTCTTT
TRBJ1-2 15 . TRBV21-1 . CASSKGKQGAEGYTF TGTGCCAGCAGCAAAGGGAAACAGGGGGCGGAGGGCTACACCTTC
TRBJ2-7 16 . TRBV6-4 TRBD2 CASSELPSGSVYEQYF TGTGCCAGCAGTGAGCTCCCTAGCGGGAGTGTCTACGAGCAGTACTTC
TRBJ2-1 15 once TRBV2 TRBD2 CASSEGLAGYNEQFF TGTGCCAGCAGTGAAGGACTAGCGGGCTACAATGAGCAGTTCTTC
TRBJ2-1 15 . TRBV9 . CASSLTGTAYNEQFF TGTGCCAGCAGCTTAACCGGGACGGCCTACAATGAGCAGTTCTTC
TRBJ1-1 14 . TRBV7-9 . CASSLVGGNTEAFF TGTGCCAGCAGCTTAGTGGGCGGTAACACTGAAGCTTTCTTT
TRBJ2-5 16 . TRBV5-1 . CASSEEKTRSGETQYF TGCGCCAGCAGCGAAGAGAAAACTAGGTCAGGGGAGACCCAGTACTTC
TRBJ1-3 14 . TRBV9 . CASSVGGLGNTIYF TGTGCCAGCAGCGTAGGAGGCCTTGGAAACACCATATATTTT
TRBJ2-7 15 . TRBV14 TRBD2 CASSPMASGLYEQYF TGTGCCAGCAGCCCTATGGCTAGCGGTCTTTACGAGCAGTACTTC
TRBJ2-7 12 . TRBV7-9 . CASSPQMGEQYF TGTGCCAGCAGCCCGCAGATGGGCGAGCAGTACTTC
TRBJ2-7 15 . TRBV5-4 . CASSLADRGLNEQYF TGTGCCAGCAGCTTGGCCGACCGGGGGCTCAACGAGCAGTACTTC
TRBJ1-1 14 . TRBV5-1 . CASSPGTTNTEAFF TGCGCCAGCAGCCCTGGGACAACGAACACTGAAGCTTTCTTT
TRBJ2-3 14 . TRBV6-5 . CASSYSIGFDTQYF TGTGCCAGCAGTTACTCGATAGGGTTTGATACGCAGTATTTT
TRBJ2-7 14 . TRBV7-9 . CASSLQSGQHEQYF TGTGCCAGCAGCTTACAATCCGGACAGCACGAGCAGTACTTC
TRBJ2-7 14 . TRBV9 . CASSVGLGSYEQYF TGTGCCAGCAGCGTAGGGCTAGGTTCCTACGAGCAGTACTTC
TRBJ1-4 16 . TRBV7-9 TRBD1 CASSLSRQGLNEKLFF TGTGCCAGCAGCTTATCGCGACAGGGGCTTAATGAAAAACTGTTTTTT
TRBJ2-3 18 . TRBV11-2 TRBD2 CASAKGETSGVLRDTQYF TGTGCCAGCGCGAAGGGGGAGACTAGCGGGGTCCTTAGGGATACGCAGTATTTT
TRBJ2-4 16 . TRBV11-2 . CASSLPAGVAKNIQYF TGTGCCAGCAGCTTACCCGCAGGGGTGGCCAAAAACATTCAGTACTTC
TRBJ1-1 15 . TRBV29-1 TRBD1 CSVEDWSDRDTEAFF TGCAGCGTTGAAGATTGGTCAGACAGGGACACTGAAGCTTTCTTT
TRBJ2-7 14 once TRBV10-2 TRBD1 CASSEDAGGNEQYF TGCGCCAGCAGTGAAGATGCAGGGGGCAACGAGCAGTACTTC
TRBJ2-7 15 . TRBV19 . CASARRAEAAYEQYF TGTGCCAGTGCTCGGCGAGCGGAGGCCGCCTACGAGCAGTACTTC
TRBJ2-3 15 . TRBV9 TRBD2 CASSVGGRVTDTQYF TGTGCCAGCAGCGTGGGCGGGAGGGTCACAGATACGCAGTATTTT
TRBJ2-1 13 . TRBV29-1 TRBD2 CSVRLASYNEQFF TGCAGCGTTAGACTAGCGTCCTACAATGAGCAGTTCTTC
TRBJ2-6 17 . TRBV7-9 TRBD1 CATPLAGGPSGANVLTF TGTGCCACCCCGCTGGCAGGGGGACCATCTGGGGCCAACGTCCTGACTTTC
TRBJ2-2 12 . TRBV9 . CASSTNTGELFF TGTGCCAGCAGCACTAACACCGGGGAGCTGTTTTTT
TRBJ2-2 17 . TRBV5-1 TRBD2 CASSLALAGENTGELFF TGCGCCAGCAGCTTGGCCTTAGCGGGAGAGAACACCGGGGAGCTGTTTTTT
TRBJ2-7 12 . TRBV5-5 . CASNGQSYEQYF TGTGCCAGCAATGGACAGTCCTACGAGCAGTACTTC
TRBJ2-7 14 . TRBV19 . CASSTWDNLYEQYF TGTGCCAGTAGTACCTGGGACAACCTCTACGAGCAGTACTTC
TRBJ2-1 17 . TRBV9 . CASSVSSVLSSYNEQFF TGTGCCAGCAGCGTATCTAGCGTACTAAGCTCCTACAATGAGCAGTTCTTC
TRBJ1-1 14 . TRBV6-6 . CASRKRVVNTEAFF TGTGCCAGCAGGAAGAGGGTAGTGAACACTGAAGCTTTCTTT
TRBJ1-2 14 . TRBV7-9 . CASSSRSGGDGYTF TGTGCCAGCAGCTCCCGATCGGGGGGGGATGGCTACACCTTC
TRBJ2-1 12 . TRBV27 . CASSSGAHEQFF TGTGCCAGCAGTTCAGGAGCCCATGAGCAGTTCTTC
TRBJ2-2 17 . TRBV11-2 TRBD2 CASSFPKAGERTGELFF TGTGCCAGCAGCTTCCCGAAAGCGGGAGAGAGGACCGGGGAGCTGTTTTTT
TRBJ2-1 13 . TRBV2 . CASRGPNYNEQFF TGTGCCAGCCGGGGACCGAACTACAATGAGCAGTTCTTC
TRBJ1-4 19 . TRBV9 . CASSVAEPGGSGTNEKLFF TGTGCCAGCAGCGTAGCCGAGCCCGGCGGGTCGGGCACTAATGAAAAACTGTTTTTT
TRBJ2-7 15 . TRBV5-1 TRBD2 CASSLEAGPAYEQYF TGCGCCAGCAGCTTGGAAGCGGGGCCCGCCTACGAGCAGTACTTC
TRBJ2-3 16 . TRBV14 TRBD2 CASSPLAGGATDTQYF TGTGCCAGCAGCCCCTTAGCGGGAGGGGCTACAGATACGCAGTATTTT
TRBJ1-5 14 . TRBV27 . CASSLMGSNQPQHF TGTGCCAGCAGTTTAATGGGCAGCAATCAGCCCCAGCATTTT
TRBJ2-3 20 . TRBV27 TRBD1 CASSIGQGWGEGPGTDTQYF TGTGCCAGCAGTATCGGACAGGGTTGGGGCGAAGGGCCGGGCACAGATACGCAGTATTTT
TRBJ1-3 13 . TRBV7-6 . CASTQSAGNTIYF TGTGCCAGCACACAGTCTGCCGGAAACACCATATATTTT